This T cell receptor beta chain was found in a study of T cell responses to AZD1222 COVID-19 vaccine. Using immunoSEQ multiplex PCR, the repertoire was profiled, and TCRdb retains in-frame clones only, with some absent. The table includes about 90,000 clones, approximately 90% detected once. This clonotype originated in an adult in good health. Material: peripheral blood, obtained on day 0 of MenACWY control vaccination.

CDR3 residues: CASSTQGSSGNTIYF. Written as DNA, the CDR3 is TGTGCCAGCTCAACCCAGGGCAGCTCTGGAAACACCATATATTTT. The V gene is TRBV18, the J gene TRBJ1-3; tentatively, D is TRBD1 (5 bases). There are 15 residues in the CDR3. V gave up 5 bases and J gave up 0 bases, with 11 bases separating them. Germline-derived CDR1 and CDR2 are KGHSH and LQKENI.